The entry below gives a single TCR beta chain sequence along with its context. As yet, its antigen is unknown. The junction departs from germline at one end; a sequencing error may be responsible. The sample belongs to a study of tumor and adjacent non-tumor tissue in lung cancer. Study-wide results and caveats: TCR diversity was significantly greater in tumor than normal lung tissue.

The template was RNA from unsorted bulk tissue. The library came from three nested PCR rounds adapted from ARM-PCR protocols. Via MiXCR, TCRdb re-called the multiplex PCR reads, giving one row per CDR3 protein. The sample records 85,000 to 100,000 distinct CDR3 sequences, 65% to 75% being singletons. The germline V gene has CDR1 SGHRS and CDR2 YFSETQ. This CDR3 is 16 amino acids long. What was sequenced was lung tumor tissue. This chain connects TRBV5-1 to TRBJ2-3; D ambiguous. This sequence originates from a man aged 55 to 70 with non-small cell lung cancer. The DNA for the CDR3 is TGCGCCAGCAGCTTGGGGCTGGTGGGCCTCACATATACGCAGTATTTT. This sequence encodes CASSLGLVGLTYTQYF. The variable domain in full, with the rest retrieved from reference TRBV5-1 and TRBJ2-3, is KAGVTQTPRYLIKTRGQQVTLSCSPISGHRSVSWYQQTPGQGLQFLFEYFSETQRNKGNFPGRFSGRQFSNSRSEMNVSTLELGDSALYLCASSLGLVGLTYTQYFGPGTRLTVL.